The 13 T cell receptor beta chains presented below share a single source sample, sequenced in a study of regulatory T cells in long-lasting Graves disease. Time point of the sample: newly diagnosed GD, antithyroid drugs for less than 3 months. PBMC-derived RNA was used for the TCR library. CDR3 regions were amplified by Arm-PCR using iRepertoire HTBI primers to build TCR beta libraries. Using its own MiXCR run on the multiplex PCR reads, TCRdb lists one record per CDR3 protein. The profile shows some 460,000 distinct CDR3 sequences, under 20% of them singletons. These data were also filed under a second study, of T cells in Graves' hyperthyroidism and ophthalmopathy.

The starting material was peripheral blood mononuclear cells (PBMCs), obtained at new diagnosis, from a patient treated with antithyroid drugs. These TCRs come from a man between 40 and 49 years old with Graves disease.

V is TRBV19 and J is TRBJ2-7; the D call may be TRBD1 or TRBD2 (6 bases each). The length of the CDR3 is 15 residues. V was pared by 4 bases and J by 9 bases, with 22 bases between. Germline V gene sequence: CDR1 LNHDA, CDR2 SQIVND (reference sequence). CDR3 sequence (DNA): TGTGCCAGTAGTAACTGGAAGGGGGGTACCCACGGGCAGTACTTC. Translation gives CASSNWKGGTHGQYF.

The genes are TRBV9 and TRBJ2-7, with TRBD1 matching 10 bases. The CDR3 spans 15 residues. The V segment lost 3 bases and the J segment 7 bases; nucleotides outside the gene matches: 10. The germline CDR1 and CDR2 sequences are SGDLS and YYNGEE. This chain's CDR3 is CASSEMTGGIGEQYF. The CDR3, as DNA: TGTGCCAGCAGCGAAATGACAGGGGGCATTGGGGAGCAGTACTTC. The complete variable domain, with remaining parts taken from reference TRBV9 and TRBJ2-7, reads DSGVTQTPKHLITATGQRVTLRCSPRSGDLSVYWYQQSLDQGLQFLIQYYNGEERAKGNILERFSAQQFPDLHSELNLSSLELGDSALYFCASSEMTGGIGEQYFGPGTRLTVT.

This clonotype was seen ten or more times. At one end the junction does not follow the germline gene, possibly because of a read error. This chain uses TRBV12-3 or TRBV12-4 with TRBJ2-3; 9 nucleotides align to TRBD2. This CDR3 has 14 amino acids. The CDR3 sequence is CASSLAGATDTQYF. DNA of the CDR3: TGTGCCAGCAGCTTAGCGGGAGCAACAGATACGCAGTATTTT.

The table lists this clonotype with many counts. V gene TRBV7-9 combines with J gene TRBJ2-1; a possible D gene is TRBD2 (6 bases). Germline assignment: CDR1 SEHNR and CDR2 FQNEAQ (reference sequence). Trimming removed 1 base at V and 4 bases at J, with 8 bases between. The CDR3 has 14 residues. The CDR3 DNA reads TGTGCCAGCAGCTTAGGTGGGGGGTACAATGAGCAGTTCTTC. The encoded protein is CASSLGGGYNEQFF.

This clonotype was recorded at least ten times. CDR3 in amino acids: CASSLVASGRPQTQYF. The CDR3 bases are TGTGCCAGCAGCTTAGTAGCTAGCGGGAGGCCCCAGACCCAGTACTTC. The chain is built from TRBV7-2 and TRBJ2-5; 11 bases map to TRBD2. Germline lookup yields CDR1 SGHTA and CDR2 FQGNSA. V lost 1 base to trimming and J lost 6 bases; unmatched junction nucleotides: 7. This CDR3 region has 16 residues.

This clonotype came up a few times. The rearrangement uses TRBV2 and TRBJ1-6; D ambiguous. Germline CDR1 reads SNHLY; CDR2 reads FYNNEI. Trimming took 0 bases from V and 7 from J, leaving 4 bases between them. This CDR3 spans 13 amino acids. The CDR3 DNA sequence: TGTGCCAGCAGTGAAGCAACCAATTCACCCCTCCACTTT. Translating gives CASSEATNSPLHF.

V is TRBV5-5 and J is TRBJ2-7; D call uncertain. Germline CDR1 SGHKS, CDR2 YYEKEE (reference sequence). This CDR3 is built from 15 residues. V was pared by 3 bases and J by 1 base, with 14 bases between. The CDR3 nucleotides are TGTGCCAGCAGCTCCCCGGCAGATCGATCCTACGAGCAGTACTTC. Its translation: CASSSPADRSYEQYF.

This clonotype was picked up many times. V and J are TRBV30 and TRBJ2-7; 12 bases agree with TRBD2. The CDR3 consists of 14 residues. Germline V gives CDR1 GTSNPN, CDR2 SVGIG (reference sequence). V dropped 4 bases and J dropped 0; count of bases not matched to a gene: 1. The CDR3 DNA sequence: TGTGCCTGGACTAGCGGGAGGGCCTCCTACGAGCAGTACTTC. Its protein is CAWTSGRASYEQYF.

This clonotype was observed at least ten times. The CDR3 reads CASSPWTGPRDTQYF. DNA of the CDR3: TGTGCCAGCAGTCCCTGGACAGGGCCCCGAGATACGCAGTATTTT. The chain uses TRBV28 and TRBJ2-3, with 8 bases lining up with TRBD1. V trimming: 5 bases; J trimming: 5 bases; junction bases outside the gene matches: 9. Germline lookup yields CDR1 MDHEN and CDR2 SYDVKM. CDR3 size: 15 residues.

This clonotype has a count of ten or more. V is TRBV10-3 and J is TRBJ2-3, with D tentatively TRBD1 or TRBD2 (5 bases each). The CDR3 runs to 10 residues. CDR1 is ENHRY and CDR2 is SYGVKD in the germline V gene. Deletions cut 8 bases from V and 5 bases from J, with 5 bases between. Written as DNA, the CDR3 is TGTGCCATCGGGGGAGATACGCAGTATTTT. Protein: CAIGGDTQYF.

This clonotype was seen at least ten times. The chain carries TRBV20-1 and TRBJ2-1; TRBD2 matches at 8 bases. The junction had 2 bases not matched to a gene; V was cut back by 4 bases and J by 0 bases. Germline lookup yields CDR1 DFQATT and CDR2 SNEGSKA (reference sequence). The CDR3 totals 14 residues. For the CDR3, the DNA is TGCAGTGCTATACTAGCGGTCTCCTACAATGAGCAGTTCTTC. It translates to CSAILAVSYNEQFF.

The CDR3 bases are TGTGCCACCAGTGATTCCAGGAGTCGCTCCTACAATGAGCAGTTCTTC. Protein product: CATSDSRSRSYNEQFF. The chain is built from TRBV24-1 and TRBJ2-1; D is ambiguous. This CDR3 contains 16 residues. Trimming pared 2 bases from V and 0 bases from J, leaving 10 bases between. Germline assignment: CDR1 KGHDR and CDR2 SFDVKD.

This clonotype showed up many times. The CDR3, as DNA: TGCAGTGCTGATCCTAGCGGGTTTACAGATACGCAGTATTTT. This translates into CSADPSGFTDTQYF. The genes are TRBV20-1 and TRBJ2-3, with TRBD2 identical over 8 bases. Per the germline V gene, CDR1 is DFQATT and CDR2 is SNEGSKA (reference sequence). After removal of 5 bases from V and 3 bases from J, the junction contained 7 bases not matched to a gene. This CDR3 is 14 amino acids long.